The T cell receptor beta chain described here comes from a study of monozygotic twins with inflammatory bowel disease. TCRdb re-called the 5' RACE reads, yielding one record per CDR3 amino acid sequence without DNA. Recorded for this sample: approximately 380,000 distinct CDR3 sequences. The CDR3 runs 14 residues. Germline values: CDR1 SGHNT, CDR2 YYREEE (reference sequence). This receptor was identified in a human donor with ulcerative colitis or Crohn's disease, or a healthy co-twin of an affected twin (not recorded which). The source material was blood. The genes are TRBV5-4 and TRBJ2-2. CDR3 amino acids: CASSFYRNAGELFF.